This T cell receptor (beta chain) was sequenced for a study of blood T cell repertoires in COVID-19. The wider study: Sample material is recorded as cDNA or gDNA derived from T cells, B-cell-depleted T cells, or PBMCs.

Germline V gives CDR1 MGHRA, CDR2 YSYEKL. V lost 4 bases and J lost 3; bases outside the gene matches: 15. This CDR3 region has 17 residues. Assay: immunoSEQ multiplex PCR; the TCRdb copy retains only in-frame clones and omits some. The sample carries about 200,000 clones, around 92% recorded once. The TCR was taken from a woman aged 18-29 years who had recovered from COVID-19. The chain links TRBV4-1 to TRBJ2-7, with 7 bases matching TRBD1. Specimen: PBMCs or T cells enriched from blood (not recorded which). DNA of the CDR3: TGCGCCAGCAGCCCCCTCCATTATCCGGGACAGAACTACGAGCAGTACTTC. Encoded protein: CASSPLHYPGQNYEQYF.